These 20 T cell receptor beta chains came from one sample sequenced in a study of cytomegalovirus exposure and HLA in healthy donors. TCRdb's copy holds only in-frame clones and misses some; the assay was immunoSEQ multiplex PCR. The repertoire has 260,000 or so clones, 80% to 95% of them found once; the top ten carry just over 3%. The sequenced sample was PBMCs. All receptors derive from a woman in her twenties or thirties in good health and CMV-seronegative.

The V call is TRBV19, the J call TRBJ2-7, with TRBD1 as a possible D gene (6 bases). Germline V gives CDR1 LNHDA, CDR2 SQIVND (reference sequence). V lost 5 bases to trimming and J lost 6 bases, with 20 bases between them. The CDR3 is 15 residues long. The CDR3 DNA is TGTGCCAGTAGTGTCCAAACAGGGTTCGGCAGCGAGCAGTACTTC. Translated, it gives CASSVQTGFGSEQYF.

The rearrangement joins TRBV28 to TRBJ2-1; TRBD2 aligns across 10 bases. From germline, CDR1 is MDHEN and CDR2 SYDVKM. V shed 9 bases, J shed 8 bases, and the junction held 19 bases outside the gene matches. This CDR3 is built from 17 residues. The CDR3 nucleotides are TGTGCCAGTTACTACAATAGGGCTAGCGGGAGTCTATATGAGCAGTTCTTC. This encodes CASYYNRASGSLYEQFF.

This chain links TRBV30 with TRBJ2-3, with 11 nucleotides matching TRBD2. V shed 3 bases, J shed 1 base, and the junction held 3 bases outside the gene matches. Per germline, CDR1 GTSNPN and CDR2 SVGIG (reference sequence). The CDR3 runs to 15 residues. CDR3 sequence: CAWRRGLAGTDTQYF. Written as DNA, the CDR3 is TGTGCCTGGAGACGGGGACTAGCGGGCACAGATACGCAGTATTTT.

The sample holds a few counts of this clone. The chain has TRBV7-9 and TRBJ1-2, with D tentatively TRBD1 (6 bases). This CDR3 has 15 amino acids. Germline V gives CDR1 SEHNR, CDR2 FQNEAQ (reference sequence). The ends were cut back, 5 bases at V and 4 bases at J, with 17 bases in the middle. CDR3 in DNA: TGTGCCAGCAGCCCGGGCAGGGGCAGAGGCTATGGCTACACCTTC. Its translation is CASSPGRGRGYGYTF.

The chain couples TRBV2 to TRBJ2-4; D remains ambiguous. Germline CDR1 and CDR2: SNHLY and FYNNEI. The CDR3 covers 14 residues. V shed 3 bases and J shed 8 bases, with 14 bases lying between them. The CDR3 loop is CASSDVDRRYIQYF. The CDR3 region has the DNA TGTGCCAGCAGTGATGTGGACCGTCGGTACATTCAGTACTTC.

For the CDR3, the DNA is TGTGCCAGCAGCTTGCTAATCGAGACAGTGTCTGGAAACACCATATATTTT. Protein: CASSLLIETVSGNTIYF. The V gene is TRBV5-6, the J gene TRBJ1-3, with a tentative D call TRBD1 (5 bases). CDR1 and CDR2 (germline): SGHDT, YYEEEE. V lost 1 base, J lost 1 base, and 15 bases lay in between. CDR3 length: 17 amino acids.

This rearrangement joins TRBV7-8 to TRBJ1-5; D is uncertain. CDR3 length: 12 amino acids. From germline, CDR1 is SGHVS and CDR2 FQNEAQ. V was cut by 5 bases and J by 6 bases, with 8 bases left in between. The CDR3 region is CASSLGSQPQHF. CDR3 coding DNA: TGTGCCAGCAGCCTCGGGTCTCAGCCCCAGCATTTT.

This sequence joins TRBV5-6 and TRBJ1-4, with TRBD1 matching 8 bases. Germline V gene lookup returns CDR1 SGHDT and CDR2 YYEEEE. The CDR3 runs 16 residues. J lost 1 base, V lost 0 bases, and 2 bases had no gene match. For the CDR3, the DNA is TGTGCCAGCAGCTTGGAACAGGGGGAAACTAATGAAAAACTGTTTTTT. Residues: CASSLEQGETNEKLFF.

J is TRBJ2-5 and V is TRBV15, with D maybe TRBD2 (6 bases). This CDR3 region has 14 residues. CDR1 LNHNV and CDR2 YYDKDF come from the germline V gene (reference sequence). Trimming cost V 1 base and J 4 bases, with 10 bases left between them. CDR3 nucleotides: TGTGCCACCAGCAGAGTATGGGAGGTAGAGACCCAGTACTTC. Amino acid sequence: CATSRVWEVETQYF. Drawing the rest from reference TRBV15 and TRBJ2-5, the complete variable domain is DAMVIQNPRYQVTQFGKPVTLSCSQTLNHNVMYWYQQKSSQAPKLLFHYYDKDFNNEADTPDNFQSRRPNTSFCFLDIRSPGLGDTAMYLCATSRVWEVETQYFGPGTRLLVL.

A note on this clone: The same CDR3 arises from other DNA sequences in this sample as well. This sequence joins TRBV5-1 and TRBJ2-3; possibly TRBD1 or TRBD2 for D (5 bases each). Trimming took 2 bases from V and 2 from J, leaving 9 bases between them. This CDR3 is 14 amino acids long. CDR1 is SGHRS, CDR2 YFSETQ, per germline. This CDR3 is CASSLSGTTDTQYF. For the CDR3, the DNA is TGCGCCAGCAGCTTATCCGGGACCACAGATACGCAGTATTTT.

The CDR3 region has the DNA TGTGCCAGCAGCGTCGGGACAGGGGGCTGGGAGACCCAGTACTTC. Translated: CASSVGTGGWETQYF. The genes are TRBV7-8 and TRBJ2-5; 12 bases match TRBD1. J lost 5 bases, V lost 5 bases, and 6 bases had no gene match. CDR3 size: 15 residues. Germline CDR1 is SGHVS and CDR2 is FQNEAQ.

The rearrangement joins TRBV18 to TRBJ1-3; the D is unclear. Trimming removed 5 bases at V and 0 bases at J, with 11 bases between. Germline CDR1 reads KGHSH; CDR2 reads LQKENI. The CDR3 loop spans 15 amino acids. This chain's CDR3 is CASSSKVFSGNTIYF. The CDR3 nucleotides read TGTGCCAGCTCATCCAAAGTGTTCTCTGGAAACACCATATATTTT. Based on the CDR3 plus reference TRBV18 and TRBJ1-3, the full variable domain is NAGVMQNPRHLVRRRGQEARLRCSPMKGHSHVYWYRQLPEEGLKFMVYLQKENIIDESGMPKERFSAEFPKEGPSILRIQQVVRGDSAAYFCASSSKVFSGNTIYFGEGSWLTVV.

This chain uses TRBV9 with TRBJ2-1; D is possibly TRBD1 or TRBD2 (6 bases each). The CDR3 sequence is 17 residues long. V lost 4 bases to trimming and J lost 0 bases, with 17 bases between them. The germline gives CDR1 SGDLS, CDR2 YYNGEE. The CDR3 DNA reads as TGTGCCAGCAGCACAAGGAGGGGGTTGAGCTCCTACAATGAGCAGTTCTTC. Amino acid sequence: CASSTRRGLSSYNEQFF.

This rearrangement joins TRBV7-2 to TRBJ1-1; TRBD1 agrees at 7 bases. V trimming: 6 bases; J trimming: 2 bases; junction bases outside the gene matches: 9. The CDR3 covers 15 residues. Germline V CDR1 and CDR2: SGHTA, FQGNSA. Here the CDR3 reads CASSFLQGGNTEAFF. The CDR3 nucleotides are TGTGCCAGCAGTTTTCTTCAGGGGGGAAACACTGAAGCTTTCTTT.

This rearrangement joins TRBV5-1 to TRBJ2-6; no clear D. Germline loops: CDR1 SGHRS, CDR2 YFSETQ. V lost 0 bases, J lost 1 base, and 11 bases lay in between. CDR3 length: 17 residues. CDR3 coding DNA: TGCGCCAGCAGCTTGGGGTCCCCAGGTTCTGGGGCCAACGTCCTGACTTTC. Protein product: CASSLGSPGSGANVLTF.

This clone has a single count. J is TRBJ2-3 and V is TRBV9; 14 nucleotides match TRBD2. CDR1 is SGDLS, CDR2 YYNGEE, per germline. Trimming cost V 0 bases and J 5 bases; bases outside gene matches: 11. The CDR3 runs 19 residues. In nucleotides, the CDR3 is TGTGCCAGCAGCGTAGCCCTTTATGGGGGGACTAGCGGGAGAGATACGCAGTATTTT. Residues: CASSVALYGGTSGRDTQYF.

The chain uses TRBV19 and TRBJ1-2; D might be TRBD1 (5 bases). From germline, CDR1 is LNHDA and CDR2 SQIVND (reference sequence). CDR3 length equals 14 residues. V shed 6 bases and J shed 2 bases, with 13 bases lying between them. CDR3 protein: CASRPGRSNYGYTF. The CDR3 DNA reads TGTGCCAGTAGGCCGGGACGAAGCAACTATGGCTACACCTTC.

V and J are TRBV4-3 and TRBJ2-3; D is unresolved. Trimming took off 0 bases at V and 4 bases at J, with 11 bases between the two ends. The germline gives CDR1 LGHNA, CDR2 YSLEER. The CDR3 is 15 residues long. The CDR3 is CASSQDLLGADTQYF. DNA of the CDR3: TGCGCCAGCAGCCAAGATCTATTGGGCGCAGATACGCAGTATTTT.

The rearrangement joins TRBV5-4 to TRBJ2-1, with D uncertain. The CDR3 consists of 15 residues. Germline V gene data show CDR1 as SGHNT and CDR2 as YYREEE (reference sequence). Trimming took 0 bases from V and 8 from J, leaving 15 bases between them. CDR3 amino acids: CASSLAIGRKDEQFF. CDR3 nucleotides: TGTGCCAGCAGCTTGGCGATAGGCAGGAAGGATGAGCAGTTCTTC. Looking up the rest from reference TRBV5-4 and TRBJ2-1 gives the full variable domain: ETGVTQSPTHLIKTRGQQVTLRCSSQSGHNTVSWYQQALGQGPQFIFQYYREEENGRGNFPPRFSGLQFPNYSSELNVNALELDDSALYLCASSLAIGRKDEQFFGPGTRLTVL.

The chain links TRBV2 to TRBJ2-2; D remains unclear. Germline V lookup: CDR1 SNHLY, CDR2 FYNNEI. The germline V and J ends were trimmed by 7 bases and 6 bases, with 12 bases remaining between them. The CDR3 spans 13 residues. CDR3 sequence reads: CASITNLPGELFF. CDR3 nucleotide sequence: TGTGCCAGCATTACCAATCTCCCCGGGGAGCTGTTTTTT.